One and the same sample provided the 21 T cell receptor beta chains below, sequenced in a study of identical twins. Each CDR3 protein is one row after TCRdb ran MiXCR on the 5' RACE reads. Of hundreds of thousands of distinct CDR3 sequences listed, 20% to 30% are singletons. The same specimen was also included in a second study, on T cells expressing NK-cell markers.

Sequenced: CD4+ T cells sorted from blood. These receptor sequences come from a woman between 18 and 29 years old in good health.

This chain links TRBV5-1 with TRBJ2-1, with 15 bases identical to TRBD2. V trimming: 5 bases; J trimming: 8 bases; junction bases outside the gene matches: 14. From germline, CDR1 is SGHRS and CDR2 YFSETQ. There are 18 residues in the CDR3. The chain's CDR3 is CASSQAGLAGGHGYEQFF. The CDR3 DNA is TGCGCCAGCAGTCAGGCCGGACTAGCGGGGGGGCATGGTTATGAGCAGTTCTTC.

In nucleotides, the CDR3 is TGTGCCAGCAGCCCATCCCACCCGTCGACAGACCAGTATGGCTACACCTTC. This translates into CASSPSHPSTDQYGYTF. V and J are TRBV3-1 and TRBJ1-2, with D tentatively TRBD1 (5 bases). The germline V gene has CDR1 LGHDT and CDR2 YNNKEL (reference sequence). CDR3 length: 17 amino acids. V was clipped by 4 bases and J by 5 bases, with 23 bases between them.

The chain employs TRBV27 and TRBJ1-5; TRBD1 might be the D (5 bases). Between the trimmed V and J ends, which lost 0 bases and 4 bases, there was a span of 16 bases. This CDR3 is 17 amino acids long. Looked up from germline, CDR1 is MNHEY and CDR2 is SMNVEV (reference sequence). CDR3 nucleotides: TGTGCCAGCAGTTTATCCCCCCCGACTGGGGGAAATCAGCCCCAGCATTTT. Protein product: CASSLSPPTGGNQPQHF.

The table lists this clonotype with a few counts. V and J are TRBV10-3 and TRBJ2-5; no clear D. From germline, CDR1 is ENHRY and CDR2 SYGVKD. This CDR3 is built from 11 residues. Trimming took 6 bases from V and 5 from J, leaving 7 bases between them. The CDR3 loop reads CAISQEETQYF. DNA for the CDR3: TGTGCCATCAGCCAGGAGGAGACCCAGTACTTC.

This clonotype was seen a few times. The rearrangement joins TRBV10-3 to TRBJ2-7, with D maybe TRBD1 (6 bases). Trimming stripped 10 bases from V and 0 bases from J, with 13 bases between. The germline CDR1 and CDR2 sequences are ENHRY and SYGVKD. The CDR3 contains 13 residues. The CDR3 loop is CATQGLSSYEQYF. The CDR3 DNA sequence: TGTGCCACTCAGGGGTTAAGCTCCTACGAGCAGTACTTC.

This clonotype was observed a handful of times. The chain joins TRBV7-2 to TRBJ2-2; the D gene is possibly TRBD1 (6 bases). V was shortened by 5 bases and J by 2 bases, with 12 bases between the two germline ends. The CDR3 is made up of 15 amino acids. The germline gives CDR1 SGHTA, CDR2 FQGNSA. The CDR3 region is CASSTLGHNTGELFF. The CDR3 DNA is TGTGCCAGCAGCACCTTGGGACACAACACCGGGGAGCTGTTTTTT.

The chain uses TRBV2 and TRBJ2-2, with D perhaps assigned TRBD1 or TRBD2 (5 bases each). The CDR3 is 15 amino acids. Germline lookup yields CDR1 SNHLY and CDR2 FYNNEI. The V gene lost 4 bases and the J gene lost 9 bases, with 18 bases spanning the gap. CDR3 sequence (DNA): TGTGCCAGCAGTGTTGGCGCCACCGAGGGGAGGGAGCTGTTTTTT. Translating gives CASSVGATEGRELFF.

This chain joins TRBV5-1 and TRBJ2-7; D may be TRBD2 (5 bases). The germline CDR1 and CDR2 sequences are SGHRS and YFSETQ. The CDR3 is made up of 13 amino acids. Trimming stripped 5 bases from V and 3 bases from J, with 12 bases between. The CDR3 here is CASRTGTLYEQYF. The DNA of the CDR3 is TGCGCCAGCAGGACGGGAACCCTCTACGAGCAGTACTTC. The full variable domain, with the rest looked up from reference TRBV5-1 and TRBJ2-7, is KAGVTQTPRYLIKTRGQQVTLSCSPISGHRSVSWYQQTPGQGLQFLFEYFSETQRNKGNFPGRFSGRQFSNSRSEMNVSTLELGDSALYLCASRTGTLYEQYFGPGTRLTVT.

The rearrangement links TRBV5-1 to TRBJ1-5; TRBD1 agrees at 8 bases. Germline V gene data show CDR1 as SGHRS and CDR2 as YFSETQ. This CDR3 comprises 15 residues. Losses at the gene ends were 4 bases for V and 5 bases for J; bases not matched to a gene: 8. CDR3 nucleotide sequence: TGCGCCAGCAGCCCGAACGGACAGGGCTATCAGCCCCAGCATTTT. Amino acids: CASSPNGQGYQPQHF.

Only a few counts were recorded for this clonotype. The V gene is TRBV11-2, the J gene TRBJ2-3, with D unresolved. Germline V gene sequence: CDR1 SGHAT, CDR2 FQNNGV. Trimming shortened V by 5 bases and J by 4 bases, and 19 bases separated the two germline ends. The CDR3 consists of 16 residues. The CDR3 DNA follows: TGTGCCAGCAGCCCGGCGAAAAACGCAGGAGCAGATACGCAGTATTTT. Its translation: CASSPAKNAGADTQYF.

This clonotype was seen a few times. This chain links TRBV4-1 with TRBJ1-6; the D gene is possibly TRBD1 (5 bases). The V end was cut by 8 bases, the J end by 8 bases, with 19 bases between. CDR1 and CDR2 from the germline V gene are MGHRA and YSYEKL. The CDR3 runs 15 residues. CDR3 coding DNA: TGCGCCAGCGAACTACGACCCGGGGGTGATTCACCCCTCCACTTT. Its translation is CASELRPGGDSPLHF.

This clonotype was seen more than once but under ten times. Written as DNA, the CDR3 is TGTGCCAGCAGGCCGACAGGGGAAGATACGCAGTATTTT. The encoded protein is CASRPTGEDTQYF. The rearrangement uses TRBV12-3 or TRBV12-4 and TRBJ2-3; 8 bases line up with TRBD1. The CDR3 runs to 13 residues. V was pared by 6 bases and J by 5 bases, with 4 bases of the junction left unmatched.

CDR3 in amino acids: CASSLSPGGHYEQYF. CDR3 coding DNA: TGTGCCAGCAGCTTAAGCCCGGGGGGCCACTACGAGCAGTACTTC. This chain uses TRBV7-2 with TRBJ2-7, with a possible D match to TRBD2 (7 bases). This CDR3 is built from 15 residues. Germline V CDR1 and CDR2: SGHTA, FQGNSA. Trimming removed 2 bases from V and 3 bases from J, with 14 bases in between.

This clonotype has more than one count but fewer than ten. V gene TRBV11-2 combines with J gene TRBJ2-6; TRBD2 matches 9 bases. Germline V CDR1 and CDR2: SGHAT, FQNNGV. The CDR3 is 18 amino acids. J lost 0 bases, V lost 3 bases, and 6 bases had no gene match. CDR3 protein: CASSFRLADYSGANVLTF. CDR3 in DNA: TGTGCCAGCAGCTTCCGACTAGCGGACTACTCTGGGGCCAACGTCCTGACTTTC.

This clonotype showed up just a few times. CDR3 amino acids: CASSLELAVSNEQFF. CDR3 DNA: TGCGCCAGCAGCTTGGAGCTAGCGGTTAGCAATGAGCAGTTCTTC. The chain carries TRBV5-1 and TRBJ2-1, with 7 positions matching TRBD2. V lost 0 bases and J lost 6; bases outside the gene matches: 6. The CDR3 runs to 15 residues. Germline assignment: CDR1 SGHRS and CDR2 YFSETQ.

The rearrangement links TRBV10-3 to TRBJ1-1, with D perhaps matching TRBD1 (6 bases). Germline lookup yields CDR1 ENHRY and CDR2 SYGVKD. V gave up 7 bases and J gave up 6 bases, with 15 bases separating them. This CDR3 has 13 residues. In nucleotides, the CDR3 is TGTGCCATCAAAGACAGGTTAGGCGCTGAAGCTTTCTTT. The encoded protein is CAIKDRLGAEAFF.

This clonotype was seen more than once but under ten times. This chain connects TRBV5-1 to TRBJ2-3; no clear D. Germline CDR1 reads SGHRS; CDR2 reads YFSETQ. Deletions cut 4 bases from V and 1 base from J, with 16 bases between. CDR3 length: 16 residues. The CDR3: CASSPAPGSGTDTQYF. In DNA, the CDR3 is TGCGCCAGCAGCCCGGCACCGGGCTCCGGCACAGATACGCAGTATTTT.

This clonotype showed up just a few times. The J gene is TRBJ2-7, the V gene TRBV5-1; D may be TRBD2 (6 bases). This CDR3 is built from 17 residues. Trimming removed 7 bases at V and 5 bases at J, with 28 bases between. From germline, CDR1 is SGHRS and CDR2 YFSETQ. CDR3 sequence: CASSHARGGTGLNEQYF. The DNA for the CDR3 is TGCGCCAGCTCCCACGCCAGAGGCGGGACGGGGCTGAACGAGCAGTACTTC.

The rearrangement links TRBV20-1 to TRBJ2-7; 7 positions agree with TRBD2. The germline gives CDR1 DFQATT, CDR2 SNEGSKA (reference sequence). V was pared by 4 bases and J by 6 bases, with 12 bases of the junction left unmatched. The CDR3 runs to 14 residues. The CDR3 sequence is CSATKTSYLSEQYF. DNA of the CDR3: TGCAGTGCTACGAAGACTAGCTACCTCTCCGAGCAGTACTTC.

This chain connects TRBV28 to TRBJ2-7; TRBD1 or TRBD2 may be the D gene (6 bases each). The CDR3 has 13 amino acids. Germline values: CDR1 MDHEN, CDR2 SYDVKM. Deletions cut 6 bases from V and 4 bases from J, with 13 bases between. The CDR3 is CASRRRGAYEQYF. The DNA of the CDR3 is TGTGCCAGCAGAAGGAGGGGGGCTTACGAGCAGTACTTC.

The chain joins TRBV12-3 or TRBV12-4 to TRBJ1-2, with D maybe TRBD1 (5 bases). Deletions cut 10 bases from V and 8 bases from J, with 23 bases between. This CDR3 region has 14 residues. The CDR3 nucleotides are TGTGCCACTCGTCCTTCGGCAGGGCGGTGGGGCTACACCTTC. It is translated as CATRPSAGRWGYTF.